The 2 T cell receptor beta chains below come from one sample, sequenced in a study of CD8 T cells in ankylosing spondylitis (dated by TCRdb to about 2017). These receptors lack a known antigen. Library preparation used 5' RACE. The sequencing machine was an Illumina HiSeq 2500. TCRdb ran its own pipeline on the public reads, namely fastp trimming at Q25 and MiXCR clone calling, and kept in-frame beta chains. Identical CDR3 proteins give one entry, which carries the most common genes and DNA. This sample has around 540,000 distinct CDR3 sequences in its table, and roughly 13% of those were observed once. Approximately 6.2% of the sample rests with the top ten. What the work shows at the level of the full study, not this receptor alone: Blood from ankylosing spondylitis patients appeared to be characterized by a TCR beta motif made up of 8 or 9 highly homologous amino acid variants.

Sequencing input: blood, either unsorted or a sorted T cell fraction (not recorded which). The origin of the receptors is a male donor with ankylosing spondylitis.

CDR3 sequence: CASSQDHGNTGELFF. The DNA of the CDR3 is TGTGCCAGCAGCCAAGATCACGGGAACACCGGGGAGCTGTTTTTT. This chain joins TRBV3-1 and TRBJ2-2, with D unclear. The CDR3 runs to 15 residues. Germline values: CDR1 LGHDT, CDR2 YNNKEL (reference sequence). The ends were cut back, 0 bases at V and 1 base at J, with 6 bases in the middle.

This clonotype was counted a few times. The V and J genes are TRBV5-6 and TRBJ1-5; D gene uncertain. The CDR3 spans 15 residues. Per the germline V gene, CDR1 is SGHDT and CDR2 is YYEEEE. The V end lost 1 base, the J end lost 0 bases, and 8 bases lay between the germline ends. CDR3 loop: CASSLTAYSNQPQHF. The CDR3 DNA reads TGTGCCAGCAGCTTGACTGCCTATAGCAATCAGCCCCAGCATTTT.